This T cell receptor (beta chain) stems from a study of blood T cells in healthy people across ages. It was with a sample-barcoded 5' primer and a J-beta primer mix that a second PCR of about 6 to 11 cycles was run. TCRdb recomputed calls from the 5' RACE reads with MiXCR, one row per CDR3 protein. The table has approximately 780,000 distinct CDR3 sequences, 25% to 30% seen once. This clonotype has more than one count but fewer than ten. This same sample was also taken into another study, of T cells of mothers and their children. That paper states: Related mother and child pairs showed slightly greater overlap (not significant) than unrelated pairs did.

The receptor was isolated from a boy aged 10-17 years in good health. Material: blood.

The CDR3 reads CATSRGGTVQETQYF. The CDR3 coding sequence is TGTGCCACCAGCAGAGGGGGGACTGTCCAAGAGACCCAGTACTTC. V and J are TRBV15 and TRBJ2-5; D possibly corresponds to TRBD2 (6 bases). V dropped 1 base and J dropped 1 base, with 10 bases sitting between them. The CDR3 runs 15 residues. CDR1 LNHNV and CDR2 YYDKDF come from the germline V gene (reference sequence).